The 15 T cell receptor beta chains presented below share a single source sample, sequenced in a study of radiation and T cells in renal cell carcinoma (dated by TCRdb to 2020 to 2022). Library preparation employed the immunoSEQ multiplex PCR assay. The table comes from immuneACCESS by way of TCRdb, which keeps in-frame sequences with V and J called. Part of the clones is missing from these tables; in studies checked, under half for an unresolved V gene and the rest for unknown reasons. The sample contains about 58,000 clones, 70% to 80% of them found a single time. Of the sample, about 7% is held by the ten largest clones. Read against the paper, the sample's time point label means: blood 2 weeks post-SBRT. The label giving this sample's treatment or condition can be read as: 15 Gy SBRT to primary tumor, nephrectomy 4 weeks later. Sequenced material: blood, taken from a patient whose treatment included radiotherapy and nephrectomy. The receptors were sampled from a man between 60 and 75 years old with renal cell carcinoma.

V usage is TRBV19 and J usage is TRBJ2-3; possible D gene TRBD2, 6 bases. V lost 7 bases to trimming and J lost 2 bases, with 13 bases between them. In germline, CDR1 is LNHDA, CDR2 SQIVND (reference sequence). The CDR3 is 14 amino acids. CDR3 sequence: CASTPRGNTDTQYF. The CDR3 region has the DNA TGTGCCAGTACCCCGCGGGGAAACACAGATACGCAGTATTTT.

The chain carries TRBV10-2 and TRBJ2-2; a possible D gene is TRBD1 (6 bases). Germline assignment: CDR1 WSHSY and CDR2 SAAADI. The CDR3 is 13 residues long. Trimming stripped 10 bases from V and 1 base from J, with 10 bases between. CDR3 sequence: CATSGQNTGELFF. The CDR3, as DNA: TGCGCCACATCGGGACAGAACACCGGGGAGCTGTTTTTT.

The chain couples TRBV5-1 to TRBJ2-3, with D tentatively TRBD2 (7 bases). CDR3 size: 15 residues. Germline loops: CDR1 SGHRS, CDR2 YFSETQ. V lost 7 bases and J lost 5, with 20 bases in between. CDR3 bases: TGCGCCAGCTCCCTTTGGAGGGGGGGAGTAGATACGCAGTATTTT. The encoded protein is CASSLWRGGVDTQYF.

This clone was recorded only once. The genes are TRBV30 and TRBJ1-4; D is undetermined. This CDR3 has 13 residues. Germline V CDR1 and CDR2: GTSNPN, SVGIG (reference sequence). The V end lost 2 bases, the J end lost 5 bases, and 9 bases lay between the germline ends. CDR3 DNA sequence: TGTGCCTGGAGTCGGGCACCGAATGAAAAACTGTTTTTT. As protein: CAWSRAPNEKLFF.

This clone was picked up a small number of times. V usage is TRBV7-6 and J usage is TRBJ2-1; 7 bases align to TRBD2. This CDR3 contains 17 residues. CDR1 and CDR2 (germline): SGHVS, FNYEAQ. V was pared by 1 base and J by 0 bases, with 6 bases of the junction left unmatched. Written as DNA, the CDR3 is TGTGCCAGCAGCTTAGAAGGCGGGAGCTACTCCTACAATGAGCAGTTCTTC. This gives the protein CASSLEGGSYSYNEQFF. The entire variable domain, with the rest obtained from reference TRBV7-6 and TRBJ2-1, is as follows: GAGVSQSPRYKVTKRGQDVALRCDPISGHVSLYWYRQALGQGPEFLTYFNYEAQQDKSGLPNDRFSAERPEGSISTLTIQRTEQRDSAMYRCASSLEGGSYSYNEQFFGPGTRLTVL.

This chain links TRBV18 with TRBJ2-3; 7 bases are shared with TRBD2. This CDR3 is 12 amino acids long. Germline-derived CDR1 and CDR2 are KGHSH and LQKENI. With 3 bases clipped from V and 8 bases from J, the junction kept 2 bases outside the gene matches. CDR3 residues: CASSPPGGTQYF. For the CDR3, the DNA is TGTGCCAGCTCACCGCCGGGGGGTACGCAGTATTTT. Combining the CDR3 with reference TRBV18 and TRBJ2-3 gives the whole variable domain NAGVMQNPRHLVRRRGQEARLRCSPMKGHSHVYWYRQLPEEGLKFMVYLQKENIIDESGMPKERFSAEFPKEGPSILRIQQVVRGDSAAYFCASSPPGGTQYFGPGTRLTVL.

This clone appeared once. This chain links TRBV14 with TRBJ1-1, with D unclear. Germline CDR1 SGHDN, CDR2 FVKESK. Trimming shortened V by 2 bases and J by 0 bases, and 10 bases separated the two germline ends. The CDR3 contains 15 residues. The CDR3 coding sequence is TGTGCCAGCAGCCAAATGGGAAGGGTGAACACTGAAGCTTTCTTT. Residues: CASSQMGRVNTEAFF. Supplemented by reference TRBV14 and TRBJ1-1, the full variable domain reads EAGVTQFPSHSVIEKGQTVTLRCDPISGHDNLYWYRRVMGKEIKFLLHFVKESKQDESGMPNNRFLAERTGGTYSTLKVQPAELEDSGVYFCASSQMGRVNTEAFFGQGTRLTVV.

The chain is built from TRBV4-3 and TRBJ2-1; TRBD2 aligns across 12 bases. The ends lost 0 bases at V and 0 bases at J; junction bases unmatched: 12. The CDR3 loop spans 21 amino acids. From germline, CDR1 is LGHNA and CDR2 YSLEER. CDR3 sequence reads: CASSQDLFPSGGASSYNEQFF. The CDR3 DNA reads TGCGCCAGCAGCCAAGATCTTTTTCCTAGCGGGGGGGCTAGCTCCTACAATGAGCAGTTCTTC.

The V gene is TRBV7-9, the J gene TRBJ2-5; TRBD2 matches 7 bases. With 0 bases clipped from V and 0 bases from J, the junction kept 7 bases outside the gene matches. The CDR3 loop spans 17 amino acids. The germline gives CDR1 SEHNR, CDR2 FQNEAQ (reference sequence). CDR3 nucleotides: TGTGCCAGCAGCTTAGCGCTGATCAGCGGGGACCAAGAGACCCAGTACTTC. Translation: CASSLALISGDQETQYF. Supplemented by reference TRBV7-9 and TRBJ2-5, the full variable domain reads DTGVSQNPRHKITKRGQNVTFRCDPISEHNRLYWYRQTLGQGPEFLTYFQNEAQLEKSRLLSDRFSAERPKGSFSTLEIQRTEQGDSAMYLCASSLALISGDQETQYFGPGTRLLVL.

This clone was recorded only once. This rearrangement joins TRBV4-1 to TRBJ2-2, with 13 nucleotides matching TRBD2. Germline CDR1 MGHRA, CDR2 YSYEKL. V shed 1 base, J shed 7 bases, and the junction held 0 bases outside the gene matches. The CDR3 sequence is 15 residues long. The CDR3 region has the DNA TGCGCCAGCAGCCAAGGACTAGCGGGGGGCGGGGAGCTGTTTTTT. Amino acid sequence: CASSQGLAGGGELFF.

This sequence joins TRBV6-6 and TRBJ2-1; tentatively, D is TRBD2 (6 bases). V dropped 4 bases and J dropped 6 bases, with 19 bases sitting between them. The length of the CDR3 is 16 residues. Looked up from germline, CDR1 is MNHNY and CDR2 is SVGAGI (reference sequence). The CDR3 DNA follows: TGTGCCAGCAGTTTCCCCCGGGACTCCCGCGGCAATGAGCAGTTCTTC. This encodes CASSFPRDSRGNEQFF.

The chain links TRBV29-1 to TRBJ2-7; D uncertain. The CDR3 length is 11 residues. Trimming left V 0 bases short and J 6 bases short, with 6 bases between. Germline CDR1 and CDR2: SQVTM and ANQGSEA. CDR3 residues: CSVEDVGEQYF. Here the CDR3 DNA reads TGCAGCGTTGAAGATGTGGGCGAGCAGTACTTC.

The chain joins TRBV19 to TRBJ1-2, with a weak D call TRBD1 (6 bases). The CDR3 covers 15 residues. Per the germline V gene, CDR1 is LNHDA and CDR2 is SQIVND (reference sequence). The germline V and J ends were trimmed by 6 bases and 6 bases, with 20 bases remaining between them. The CDR3 reads CASSPGAGIEDGYTF. The CDR3 DNA sequence: TGTGCCAGTAGCCCGGGGGCCGGGATTGAGGATGGCTACACCTTC.

The V gene is TRBV6-6, the J gene TRBJ1-2; the D gene is possibly TRBD1 (6 bases). Germline V CDR1 and CDR2: MNHNY, SVGAGI (reference sequence). The CDR3 loop spans 16 amino acids. Trimming left V 6 bases short and J 4 bases short, with 21 bases between. CDR3 in DNA: TGTGCCAGCAGCATCCCGACAGGACACCAGCCCTATGGCTACACCTTC. Encoded protein: CASSIPTGHQPYGYTF.

The CDR3 spells CASSESLGVTEAFF. In DNA form, the CDR3 reads TGCGCCAGCAGTGAGTCGTTGGGGGTCACTGAAGCTTTCTTT. The rearrangement joins TRBV10-1 to TRBJ1-1; a weak D match, TRBD1 (5 bases). CDR1 is WNHNN and CDR2 is SYGVQD in the germline V gene (reference sequence). The CDR3 extends over 14 amino acids. Trimming took 0 bases from V and 4 from J, leaving 9 bases between them.